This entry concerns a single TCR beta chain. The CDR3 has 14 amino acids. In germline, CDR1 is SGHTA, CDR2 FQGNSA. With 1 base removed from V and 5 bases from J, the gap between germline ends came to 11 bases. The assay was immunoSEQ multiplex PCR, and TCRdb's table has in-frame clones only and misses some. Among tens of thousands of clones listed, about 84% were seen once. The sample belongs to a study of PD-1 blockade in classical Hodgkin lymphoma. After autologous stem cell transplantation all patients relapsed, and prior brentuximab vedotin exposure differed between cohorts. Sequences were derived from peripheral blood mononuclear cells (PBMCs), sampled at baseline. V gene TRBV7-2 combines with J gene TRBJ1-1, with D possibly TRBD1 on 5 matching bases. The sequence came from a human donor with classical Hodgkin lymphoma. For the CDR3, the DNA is TGTGCCAGCAGCTTAGAAAGAGGGGTTACTGAAGCTTTCTTT. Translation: CASSLERGVTEAFF. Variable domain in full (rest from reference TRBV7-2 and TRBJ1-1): GAGVSQSPSNKVTEKGKDVELRCDPISGHTALYWYRQSLGQGLEFLIYFQGNSAPDKSGLPSDRFSAERTGGSVSTLTIQRTQQEDSAVYLCASSLERGVTEAFFGQGTRLTVV.